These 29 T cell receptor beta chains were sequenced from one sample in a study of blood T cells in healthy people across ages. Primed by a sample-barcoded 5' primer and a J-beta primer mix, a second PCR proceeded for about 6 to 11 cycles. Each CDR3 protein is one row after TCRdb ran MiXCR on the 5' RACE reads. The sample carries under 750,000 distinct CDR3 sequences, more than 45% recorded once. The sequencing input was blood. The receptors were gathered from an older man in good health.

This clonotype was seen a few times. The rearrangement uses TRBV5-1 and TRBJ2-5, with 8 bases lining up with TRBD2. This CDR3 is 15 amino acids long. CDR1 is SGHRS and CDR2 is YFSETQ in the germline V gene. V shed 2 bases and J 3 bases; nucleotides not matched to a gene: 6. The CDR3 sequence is CASSFAGGPKETQYF. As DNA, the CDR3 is TGCGCCAGCAGCTTCGCGGGGGGTCCGAAAGAGACCCAGTACTTC.

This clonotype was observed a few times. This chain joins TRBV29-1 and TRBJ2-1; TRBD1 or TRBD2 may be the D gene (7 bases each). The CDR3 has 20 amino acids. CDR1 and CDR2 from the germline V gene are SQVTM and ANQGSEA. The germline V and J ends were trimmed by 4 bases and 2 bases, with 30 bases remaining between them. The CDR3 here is CSVGRVSGRGGGGPYNEQFF. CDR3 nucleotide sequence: TGCAGCGTTGGTCGCGTCTCAGGGAGAGGGGGCGGGGGTCCCTACAATGAGCAGTTCTTC.

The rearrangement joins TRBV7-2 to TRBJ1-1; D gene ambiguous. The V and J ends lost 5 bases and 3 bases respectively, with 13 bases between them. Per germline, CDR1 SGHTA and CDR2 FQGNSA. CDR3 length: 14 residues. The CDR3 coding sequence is TGTGCCAGCAGCACACAATCCTCGGACACTGAAGCTTTCTTT. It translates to CASSTQSSDTEAFF.

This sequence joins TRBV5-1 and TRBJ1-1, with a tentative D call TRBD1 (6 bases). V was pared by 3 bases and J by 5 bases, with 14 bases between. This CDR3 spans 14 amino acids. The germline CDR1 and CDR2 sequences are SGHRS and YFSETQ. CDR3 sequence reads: CASSSWAGETEAFF. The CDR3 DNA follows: TGCGCCAGCAGCTCCTGGGCAGGGGAAACTGAAGCTTTCTTT.

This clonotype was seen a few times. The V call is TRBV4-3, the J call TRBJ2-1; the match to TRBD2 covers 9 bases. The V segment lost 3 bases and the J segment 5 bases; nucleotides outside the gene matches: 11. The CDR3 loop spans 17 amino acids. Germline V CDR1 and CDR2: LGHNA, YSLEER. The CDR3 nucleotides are TGCGCCAGCAGCCAGGGCCGAGCGGGAGGCGACAACAATGAGCAGTTCTTC. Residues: CASSQGRAGGDNNEQFF.

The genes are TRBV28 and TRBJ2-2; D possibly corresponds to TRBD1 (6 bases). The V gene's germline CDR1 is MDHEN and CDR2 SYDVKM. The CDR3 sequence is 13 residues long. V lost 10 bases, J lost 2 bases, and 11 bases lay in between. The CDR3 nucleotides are TGTGCCACATGGGACACTAACACCGGGGAGCTGTTTTTT. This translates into CATWDTNTGELFF.

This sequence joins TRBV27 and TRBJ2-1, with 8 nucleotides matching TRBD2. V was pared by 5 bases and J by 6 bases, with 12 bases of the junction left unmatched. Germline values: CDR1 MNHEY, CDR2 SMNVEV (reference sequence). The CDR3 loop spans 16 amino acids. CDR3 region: CASSPIGRTSSNEQFF. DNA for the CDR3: TGTGCCAGCAGTCCTATTGGGAGGACTAGCTCCAATGAGCAGTTCTTC.

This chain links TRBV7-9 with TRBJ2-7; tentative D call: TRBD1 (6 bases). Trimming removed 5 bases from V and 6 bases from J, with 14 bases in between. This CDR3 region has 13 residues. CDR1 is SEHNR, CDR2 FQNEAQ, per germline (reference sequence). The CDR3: CASSLSRGSEQYF. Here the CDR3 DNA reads TGTGCCAGCAGCCTTAGCAGGGGTTCCGAGCAGTACTTC.

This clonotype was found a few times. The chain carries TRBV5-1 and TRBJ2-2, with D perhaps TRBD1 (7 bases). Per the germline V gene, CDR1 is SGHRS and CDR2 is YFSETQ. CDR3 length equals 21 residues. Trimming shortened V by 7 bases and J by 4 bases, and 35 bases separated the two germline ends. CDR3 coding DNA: TGCGCCAGCCGCGGGGTTGACGGGACAGACCTTTTGAGGCTCTTCACCGGGGAGCTGTTTTTT. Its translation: CASRGVDGTDLLRLFTGELFF.

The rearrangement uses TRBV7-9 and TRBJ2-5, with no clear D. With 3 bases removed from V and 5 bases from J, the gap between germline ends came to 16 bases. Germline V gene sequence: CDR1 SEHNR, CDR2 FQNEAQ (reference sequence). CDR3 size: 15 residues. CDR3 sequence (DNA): TGTGCCAGCAGCTTCCCAGGTCATGCAAGGGAGACCCAGTACTTC. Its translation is CASSFPGHARETQYF.

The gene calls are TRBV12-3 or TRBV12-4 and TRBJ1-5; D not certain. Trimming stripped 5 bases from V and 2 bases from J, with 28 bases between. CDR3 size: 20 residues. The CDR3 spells CASSPPGNSMIIDRNQPQHF. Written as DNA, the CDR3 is TGTGCCAGCAGTCCACCGGGGAATTCTATGATCATCGATCGCAATCAGCCCCAGCATTTT.

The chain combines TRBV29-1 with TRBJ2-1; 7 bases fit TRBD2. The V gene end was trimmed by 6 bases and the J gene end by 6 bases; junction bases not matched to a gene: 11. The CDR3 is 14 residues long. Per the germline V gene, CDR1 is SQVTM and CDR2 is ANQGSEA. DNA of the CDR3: TGCAGCGTCCAGGGCGGGGGTTCTGTCAATGAGCAGTTCTTC. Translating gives CSVQGGGSVNEQFF.

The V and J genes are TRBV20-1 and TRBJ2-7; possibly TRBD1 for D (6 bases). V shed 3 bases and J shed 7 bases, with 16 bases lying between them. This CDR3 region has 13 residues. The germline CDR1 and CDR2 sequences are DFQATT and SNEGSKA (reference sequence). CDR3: CSARSTGKWEQYF. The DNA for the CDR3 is TGCAGTGCTAGGTCTACAGGGAAGTGGGAGCAGTACTTC.

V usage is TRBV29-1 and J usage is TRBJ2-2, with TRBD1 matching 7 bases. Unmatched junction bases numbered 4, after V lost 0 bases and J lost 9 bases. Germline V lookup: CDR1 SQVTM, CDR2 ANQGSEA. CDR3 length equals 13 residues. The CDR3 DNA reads TGCAGCGTTGAAGACAGGGGGTTCTGGGAGCTGTTTTTT. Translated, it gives CSVEDRGFWELFF.

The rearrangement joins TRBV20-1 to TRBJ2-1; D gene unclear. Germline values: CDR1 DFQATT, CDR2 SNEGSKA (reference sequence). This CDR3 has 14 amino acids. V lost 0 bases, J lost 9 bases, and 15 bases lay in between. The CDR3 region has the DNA TGCAGTGCTAGAGACCCGAGGTCGCCGAGTGAGCAGTTCTTC. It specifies CSARDPRSPSEQFF.

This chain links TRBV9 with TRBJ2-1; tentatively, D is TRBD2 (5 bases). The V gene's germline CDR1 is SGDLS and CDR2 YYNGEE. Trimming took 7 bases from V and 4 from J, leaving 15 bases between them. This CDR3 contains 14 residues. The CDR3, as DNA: TGTGCCAGCGGGCGGACGGGGTCTTACAATGAGCAGTTCTTC. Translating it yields CASGRTGSYNEQFF.

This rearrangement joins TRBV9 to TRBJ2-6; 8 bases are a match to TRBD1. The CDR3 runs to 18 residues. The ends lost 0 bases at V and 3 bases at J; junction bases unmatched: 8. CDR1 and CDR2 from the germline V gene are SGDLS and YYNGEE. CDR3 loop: CASSVGSAGGRGANVLTF. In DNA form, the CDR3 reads TGTGCCAGCAGCGTAGGCAGCGCAGGGGGCCGTGGGGCCAACGTCCTGACTTTC.

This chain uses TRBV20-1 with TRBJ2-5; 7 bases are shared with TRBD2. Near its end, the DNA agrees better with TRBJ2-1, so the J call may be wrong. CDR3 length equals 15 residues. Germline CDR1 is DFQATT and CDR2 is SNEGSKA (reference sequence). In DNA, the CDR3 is TGCAGTGCTAGTCGGTCTGGCGGGAGACGGAGGACCCAGTTCTTC. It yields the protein CSASRSGGRRRTQFF.

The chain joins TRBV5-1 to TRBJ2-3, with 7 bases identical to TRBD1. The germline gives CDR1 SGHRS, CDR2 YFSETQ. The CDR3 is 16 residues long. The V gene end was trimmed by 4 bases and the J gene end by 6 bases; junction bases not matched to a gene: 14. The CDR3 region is CASSIKTGWNPDTQYF. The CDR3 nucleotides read TGCGCCAGCAGCATAAAGACAGGGTGGAATCCGGATACGCAGTATTTT.

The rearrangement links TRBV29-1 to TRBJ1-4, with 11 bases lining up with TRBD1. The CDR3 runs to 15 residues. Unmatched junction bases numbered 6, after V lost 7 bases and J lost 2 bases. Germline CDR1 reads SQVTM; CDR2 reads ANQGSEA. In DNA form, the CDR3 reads TGCAGCGGAGGACAGGGGGCGTCTACTAATGAAAAACTGTTTTTT. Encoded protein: CSGGQGASTNEKLFF.

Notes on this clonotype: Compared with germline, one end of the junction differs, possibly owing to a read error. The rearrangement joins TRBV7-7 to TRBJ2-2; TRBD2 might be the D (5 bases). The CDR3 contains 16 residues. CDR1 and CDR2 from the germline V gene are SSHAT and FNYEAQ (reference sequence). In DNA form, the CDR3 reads TGTGCTAGCAGCTTAAGTCGGGCGGGGAACACCGGGGAGCTGTTTTTT. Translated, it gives CASSLSRAGNTGELFF.

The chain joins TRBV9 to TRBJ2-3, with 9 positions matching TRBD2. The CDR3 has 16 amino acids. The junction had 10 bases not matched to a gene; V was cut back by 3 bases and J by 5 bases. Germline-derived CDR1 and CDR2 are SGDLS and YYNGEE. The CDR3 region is CASSGDSGSIGDTQYF. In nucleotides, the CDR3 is TGTGCCAGCAGCGGCGATAGCGGGAGCATTGGAGATACGCAGTATTTT.

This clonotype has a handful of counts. CDR3 sequence (DNA): TGCGCCAGCAGATTAGAGTCCGAGACCCAGTACTTC. It encodes CASRLESETQYF. This chain connects TRBV5-1 to TRBJ2-5; D call uncertain. V gave up 5 bases and J gave up 5 bases, with 10 bases separating them. In germline, CDR1 is SGHRS, CDR2 YFSETQ. The CDR3 runs to 12 residues.

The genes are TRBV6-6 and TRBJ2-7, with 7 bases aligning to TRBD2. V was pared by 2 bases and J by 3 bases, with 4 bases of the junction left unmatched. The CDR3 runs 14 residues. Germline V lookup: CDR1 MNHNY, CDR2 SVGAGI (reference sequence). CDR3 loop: CASSYAAGDYEQYF. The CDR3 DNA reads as TGTGCCAGCAGTTACGCGGCGGGGGACTACGAGCAGTACTTC.

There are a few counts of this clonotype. The chain's CDR3 is CASSLVGTGAGQPQHF. The DNA for the CDR3 is TGTGCCAGCAGTTTAGTTGGTACAGGGGCGGGTCAGCCCCAGCATTTT. The rearrangement uses TRBV27 and TRBJ1-5; the match to TRBD1 covers 7 bases. Germline lookup yields CDR1 MNHEY and CDR2 SMNVEV (reference sequence). This CDR3 has 16 residues. The V gene end was trimmed by 2 bases and the J gene end by 6 bases; junction bases not matched to a gene: 10.

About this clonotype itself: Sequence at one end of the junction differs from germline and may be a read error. CDR3 in DNA: TGTCCCACAGGGGCCCAAGAAGAGACCCAGTACTTC. Protein product: CPTGAQEETQYF. The chain is built from TRBV10-1 and TRBJ2-5, with TRBD1 matching 7 bases. Germline loops: CDR1 WNHNN, CDR2 SYGVQD (reference sequence). The CDR3 covers 12 residues.

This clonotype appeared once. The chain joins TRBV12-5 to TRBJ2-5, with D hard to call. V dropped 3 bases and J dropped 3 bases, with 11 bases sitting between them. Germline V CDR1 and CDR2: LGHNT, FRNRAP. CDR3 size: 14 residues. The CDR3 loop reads CASGFGPQEETQYF. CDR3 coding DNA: TGTGCTAGTGGTTTTGGGCCTCAGGAAGAGACCCAGTACTTC.

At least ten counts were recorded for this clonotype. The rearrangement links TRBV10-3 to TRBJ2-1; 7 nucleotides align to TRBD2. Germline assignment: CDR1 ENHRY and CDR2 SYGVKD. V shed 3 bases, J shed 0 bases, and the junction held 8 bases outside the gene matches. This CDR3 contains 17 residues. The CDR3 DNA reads TGTGCCATCAGTGACAGCGGGGCCTCACTCTCCTACAATGAGCAGTTCTTC. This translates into CAISDSGASLSYNEQFF.

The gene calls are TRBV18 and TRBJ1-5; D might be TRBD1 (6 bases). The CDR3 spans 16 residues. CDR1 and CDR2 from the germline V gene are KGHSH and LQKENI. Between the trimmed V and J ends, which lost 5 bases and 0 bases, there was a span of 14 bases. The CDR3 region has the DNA TGTGCCAGCTCAACCGGGACACCGGCTAGCAATCAGCCCCAGCATTTT. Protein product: CASSTGTPASNQPQHF. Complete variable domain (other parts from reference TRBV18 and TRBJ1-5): NAGVMQNPRHLVRRRGQEARLRCSPMKGHSHVYWYRQLPEEGLKFMVYLQKENIIDESGMPKERFSAEFPKEGPSILRIQQVVRGDSAAYFCASSTGTPASNQPQHFGDGTRLSIL.